This T cell receptor (beta chain) was retrieved from a study of T cell responses to AZD1222 COVID-19 vaccine (dated by TCRdb to about 2021). Regarding the study in general: Because spike-specific TCR depth and breadth did not differ between the two schedules, AZD1222 recipients who got a second dose at roughly 4 weeks were pooled with those who got a second dose at roughly 12 weeks. Trial participants were enrolled into age subgroups of 18-55, 56-69 and 70-plus years, which contained approximately 150, 30 and 60 TCR-sequenced participants, respectively. A total of 233 trial participants underwent TCR sequencing, of whom around 210 had received two doses of AZD1222 and 26 had received two doses of the MenACWY control vaccine.

The CDR3 regions of human TCRbeta chains were analyzed by immunosequencing. Concerning the study's data processing: Repertoire TCRs were checked for matches against a reference library of SARS-CoV-2-specific TCRs that had been generated using the MIRA antigen-specificity platform. Breadth meant the fraction of unique TCRs that were SARS-CoV-2-associated, whereas depth meant the fraction of total T cells that were SARS-CoV-2-associated. Using the MIRA data, each spike-specific TCR was assigned both to the spike region to which the TCR was reactive and to a CD4 or CD8 class. Log10-transformed breadth and depth values were compared by one-way ANOVA with Sidak's multiple comparisons tests. The table was pulled from immuneACCESS by TCRdb, which kept in-frame rearrangements only. Such tables lose some clones; where checked, under half of the loss comes from unresolved V genes, and the rest has no known cause. V and J calls and clone size follow that table, whereas D and trimming were derived from the DNA. The sample records over 120,000 clones, about 93% of which are singletons. The ten biggest clones cover less than 6.5% of the sample.

This clone was observed a single time. Its antigen target is currently unknown. No per-base quality is available; no much larger clone lies one base away. The time point label corresponds to: baseline before first vaccination. Samples from vaccinated people were obtained from the UK trials COV001 and COV002, which included a single-blind randomized controlled phase 2/3 trial of AZD1222 (ChAdOx1 nCoV-19) in healthy adults. For TCRbeta chain sequencing, PBMC samples were collected from trial participants at day 0 and at day 28 after the second dose. What the authors observed across the whole study: The 56-69-year group was small, and its depth increase did not reach significance, likely because of low power. No day 14 peak-response samples were available, so repertoires were characterized only after the peak T cell response. Conclusions about previously exposed vaccinees are limited because only a handful of AZD1222 recipients were SARS-CoV-2 seropositive at baseline. CD4 TCRs associated with the vaccine covered the entire spike protein, and the dominant responses were in regions 160-218 and 743-854. Participants were mostly white British and included more females than males, and it was suggested by the authors that clonal diversity may have been underestimated. A significant rise in spike-specific TCR breadth and depth was observed after two AZD1222 doses relative to day 0 and relative to MenACWY recipients. Epitopes outside the regions mutated in the B.1.351 and B.1.1.7 variants were reportedly recognized by nearly half of the unique spike-specific TCRs.

Its CDR3 holds 14 amino acids, cysteine through phenylalanine. Only CDR3 DNA is held: 42 bases, read in frame from base 1. V is shortened by 1 base, J by 1 base, and the region joining them spans 8 bases. The germline V gene sets CDR1 to SNHLY and CDR2 to FYNNEI. This receptor was obtained from an adult in good health. Rearrangement joined TRBV2 to TRBJ2-7; too little of a D gene remains to name it. Sample: peripheral blood, taken on day 0 of AZD1222 vaccination. The CDR3 protein: CASSEDRSSYEQYF. The DNA sequence is TGTGCCAGCAGTGAAGATCGGTCTTCCTACGAGCAGTACTTC.